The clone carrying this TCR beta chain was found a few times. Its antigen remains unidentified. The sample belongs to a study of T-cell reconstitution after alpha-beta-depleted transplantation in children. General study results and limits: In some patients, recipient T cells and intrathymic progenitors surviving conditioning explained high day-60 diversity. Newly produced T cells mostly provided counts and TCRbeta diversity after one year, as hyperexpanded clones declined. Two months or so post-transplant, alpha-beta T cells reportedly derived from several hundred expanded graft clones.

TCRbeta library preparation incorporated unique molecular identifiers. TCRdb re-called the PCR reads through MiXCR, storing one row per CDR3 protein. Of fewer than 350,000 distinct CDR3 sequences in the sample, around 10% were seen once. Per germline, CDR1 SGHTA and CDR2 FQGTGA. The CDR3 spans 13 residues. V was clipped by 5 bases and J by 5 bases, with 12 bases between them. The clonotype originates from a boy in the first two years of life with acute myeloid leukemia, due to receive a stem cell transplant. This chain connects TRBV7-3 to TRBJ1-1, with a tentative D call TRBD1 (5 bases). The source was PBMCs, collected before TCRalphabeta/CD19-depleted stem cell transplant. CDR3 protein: CASSLPGKTEAFF. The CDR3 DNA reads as TGTGCCAGCAGCCTCCCAGGGAAAACTGAAGCTTTCTTT.